The entry that follows covers one T cell receptor (beta chain) sequence. This sample was included in a study of blood T cell repertoires in COVID-19. The overall study: Both acute and convalescent COVID-19 samples were obtained from the United States, Italy and Spain. Sources were T cells, B-cell-depleted T cells, or PBMCs; the material itself was cDNA or gDNA.

This CDR3 contains 13 residues. Deletions cut 4 bases from V and 5 bases from J, with 11 bases between. Study processing details: From reference gene primer amplification, estimates of nucleated cell counts were derived. This table comes from immunoSEQ multiplex PCR, and its TCRdb copy is limited to in-frame clones, with some not included. Clonal size and the V and J genes are those of that table, whereas D and trimming came from the DNA. This table holds almost 80,000 clones, approximately 80% found once. Sequencing was performed on peripheral blood. The receptor was isolated from a woman aged 70-85 years with acute or convalescent COVID-19. The chain carries TRBV12-3 or TRBV12-4 and TRBJ1-1, with a possible D match to TRBD1 (5 bases). DNA for the CDR3: TGTGCCAGCAGTTCTACAAGGGGAACTGAAGCTTTCTTT. Translating it yields CASSSTRGTEAFF.